This TCR beta chain was documented in a study of cytomegalovirus exposure and HLA in healthy donors. General observations from the study: Highly shared sequence variants in one cluster were likely a sequencing artifact. A prior analysis recorded that most TCR beta V segments were productive about 90% or about 30% of the time. The study designated about 180 TCR beta chains cytomegalovirus-associated.

Researchers ran the PCR with 60 Vbeta and 13 Jbeta primers. TCRdb's copy holds only in-frame clones and misses some; the assay was immunoSEQ multiplex PCR. The sample lists 120,000 to 150,000 clones, almost 80% occurring once. In regard to this clone: Its matching antigen is unknown.

Trimming cost V 8 bases and J 3 bases, with 16 bases left between them. The CDR3 is made up of 14 amino acids. Germline V gene sequence: CDR1 MNHEY, CDR2 SMNVEV (reference sequence). The V gene is TRBV27, the J gene TRBJ1-2, with TRBD1 as a possible D gene (6 bases). The sequence was collected from a woman in her twenties or thirties in good health and CMV-seronegative. Sequenced material: PBMCs. CDR3 coding DNA: TGTGCCAGCGGCCGGGGCAGGGGCGACTATGGCTACACCTTC. Its protein product is CASGRGRGDYGYTF.